The T cell receptor beta chain under discussion was sequenced for a study of T cells in Graves' hyperthyroidism and ophthalmopathy. Authors of the study amplified TCR beta CDR3 regions from RNA transcripts. First-round RT-PCR with HTBI primers amplified the TCR CDR3 region. TCRdb used MiXCR to reprocess the multiplex PCR reads, holding one entry per CDR3 protein. This sample has fewer than 250,000 distinct CDR3 sequences; almost 25% occur once, and the top ten carry approximately 35%. Germline V CDR1 and CDR2: KGHSH, LQKENI. The ends lost 3 bases at V and 4 bases at J; junction bases unmatched: 8. There are 15 residues in the CDR3.

The chain couples TRBV18 to TRBJ1-2; TRBD1 agrees at 7 bases. This sequence originates from a woman in her thirties or forties with Graves' ophthalmopathy. Sequencing was done on a sample of blood. The DNA of the CDR3 is TGTGCCAGCTCACCCCTAGACAGGGTCGGCTATGGCTACACCTTC. Protein sequence: CASSPLDRVGYGYTF.